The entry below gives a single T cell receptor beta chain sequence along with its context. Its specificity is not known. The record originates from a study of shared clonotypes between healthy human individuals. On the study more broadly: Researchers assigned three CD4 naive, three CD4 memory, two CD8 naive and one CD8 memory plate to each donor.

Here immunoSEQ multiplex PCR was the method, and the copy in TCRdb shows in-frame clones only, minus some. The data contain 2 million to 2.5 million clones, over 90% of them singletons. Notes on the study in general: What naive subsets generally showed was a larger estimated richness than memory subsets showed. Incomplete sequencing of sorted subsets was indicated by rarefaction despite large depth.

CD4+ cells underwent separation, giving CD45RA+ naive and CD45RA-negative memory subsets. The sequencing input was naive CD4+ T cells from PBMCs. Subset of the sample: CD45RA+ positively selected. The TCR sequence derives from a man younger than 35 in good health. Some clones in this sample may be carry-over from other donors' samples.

The CDR3 nucleotides are TGTGCCTGGCATCGGGAAAATAATTCACCCCTCCACTTT. Its translation is CAWHRENNSPLHF. The rearrangement links TRBV30 to TRBJ1-6; unclear D gene. Between the trimmed V and J ends, which lost 5 bases and 5 bases, there was a span of 10 bases. The CDR3 extends over 13 amino acids. CDR1 and CDR2 (germline): GTSNPN, SVGIG (reference sequence).